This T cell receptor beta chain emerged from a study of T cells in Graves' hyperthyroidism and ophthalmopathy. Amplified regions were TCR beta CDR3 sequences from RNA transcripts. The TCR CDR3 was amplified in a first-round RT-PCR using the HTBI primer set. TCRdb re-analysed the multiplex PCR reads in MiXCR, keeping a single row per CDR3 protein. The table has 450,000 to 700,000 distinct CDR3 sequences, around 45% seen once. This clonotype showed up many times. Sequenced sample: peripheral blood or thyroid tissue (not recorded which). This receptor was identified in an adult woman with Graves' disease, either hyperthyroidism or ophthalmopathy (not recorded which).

The CDR3 nucleotides read TGTGCCAGTGGGGGGGAATACAGGGGGGAGCTGTTTTTT. The encoded protein is CASGGEYRGELFF. The genes are TRBV12-3 or TRBV12-4 and TRBJ2-2; TRBD2 aligns across 7 bases. There are 13 residues in the CDR3. V lost 9 bases to trimming and J lost 8 bases; unmatched junction nucleotides: 9.